The T cell receptor beta chain described here comes from a study of blood T cell repertoires in COVID-19. Measured with immunoSEQ multiplex PCR; TCRdb has only the in-frame clones, and not every one. Of 140,000 or so clones listed, roughly 80% are singletons. The CDR3 spans 18 residues. J was trimmed by 4 bases and V by 0 bases; bases with no gene match: 9. Looked up from germline, CDR1 is SGHNT and CDR2 is YYREEE (reference sequence). This chain joins TRBV5-4 and TRBJ2-1; TRBD2 aligns across 11 bases. The TCR originated in a man over 45 who had recovered from COVID-19. Sequencing was carried out using PBMCs or T cells enriched from blood (not recorded which). The CDR3 sequence: CASSLAYSGGAPYNEQFF. The CDR3 DNA follows: TGTGCCAGCAGCTTGGCTTATAGCGGGGGGGCTCCATACAATGAGCAGTTCTTC.